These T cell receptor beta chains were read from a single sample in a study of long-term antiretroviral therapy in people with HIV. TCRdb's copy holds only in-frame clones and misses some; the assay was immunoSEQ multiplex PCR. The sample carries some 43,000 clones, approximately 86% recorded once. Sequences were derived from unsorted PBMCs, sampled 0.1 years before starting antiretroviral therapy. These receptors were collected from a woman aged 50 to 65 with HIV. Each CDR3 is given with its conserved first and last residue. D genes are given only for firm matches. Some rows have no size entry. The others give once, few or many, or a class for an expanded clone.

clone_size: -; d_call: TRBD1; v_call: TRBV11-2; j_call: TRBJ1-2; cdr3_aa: CASSPRQGPYGYTF; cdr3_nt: TGTGCCAGCAGCCCCAGACAGGGCCCCTATGGCTACACCTTC
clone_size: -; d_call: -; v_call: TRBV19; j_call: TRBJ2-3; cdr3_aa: CASSSQGGTDTQYF; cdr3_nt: TGTGCCAGTAGTTCTCAGGGGGGAACAGATACGCAGTATTTT
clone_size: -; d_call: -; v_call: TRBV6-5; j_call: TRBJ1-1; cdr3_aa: CASSFRSSTEAFF; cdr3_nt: TGTGCCAGCAGTTTTCGGAGCTCCACTGAAGCTTTCTTT
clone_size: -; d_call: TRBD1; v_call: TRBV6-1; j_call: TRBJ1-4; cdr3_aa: CASRDRGKDEKLFF; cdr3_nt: TGTGCCAGCAGAGACAGGGGGAAGGATGAAAAACTGTTTTTT
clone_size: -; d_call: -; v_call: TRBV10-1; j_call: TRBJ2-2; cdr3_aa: CASSEGVTNTGELFF; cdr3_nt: TGCGCCAGCAGTGAAGGGGTAACGAACACCGGGGAGCTGTTTTTT
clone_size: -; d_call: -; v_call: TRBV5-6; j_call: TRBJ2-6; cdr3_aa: CASSSNKDSSGANVLTF; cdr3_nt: TGTGCCAGCAGCTCGAACAAGGACAGTTCTGGGGCCAACGTCCTGACTTTC
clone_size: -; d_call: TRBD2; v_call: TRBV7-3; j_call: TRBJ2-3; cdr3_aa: CASSSLAGITDTQYF; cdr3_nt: TGTGCCAGCAGCTCCTTAGCGGGGATCACAGATACGCAGTATTTT
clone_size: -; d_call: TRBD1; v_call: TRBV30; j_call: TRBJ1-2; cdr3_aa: CAWAGGIDYGYTF; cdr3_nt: TGTGCCTGGGCAGGGGGCATCGACTATGGCTACACCTTC
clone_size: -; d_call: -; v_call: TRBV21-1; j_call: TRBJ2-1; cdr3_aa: CASSHRDPYNEQFF; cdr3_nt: TGTGCCAGCAGCCACCGGGACCCTTACAATGAGCAGTTCTTC
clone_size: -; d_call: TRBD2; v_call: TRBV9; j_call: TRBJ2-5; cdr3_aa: CASSVEKPGLAGGETQYF; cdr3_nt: TGTGCCAGCAGCGTAGAGAAGCCGGGACTAGCGGGGGGCGAGACCCAGTACTTC
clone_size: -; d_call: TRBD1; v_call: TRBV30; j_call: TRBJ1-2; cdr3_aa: CAWAGTGPYGYTF; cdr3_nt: TGTGCCTGGGCCGGGACAGGGCCCTATGGCTACACCTTC
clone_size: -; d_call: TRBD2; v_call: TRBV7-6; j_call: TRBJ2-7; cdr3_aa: CASSLSGGSSYEQYF; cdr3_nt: TGTGCCAGCAGCCTTAGCGGGGGGTCGTCCTACGAGCAGTACTTC
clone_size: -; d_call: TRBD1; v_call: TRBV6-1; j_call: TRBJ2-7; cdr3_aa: CASTQSRDRSYEQYF; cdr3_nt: TGTGCCAGCACCCAATCCCGGGACAGGAGCTACGAGCAGTACTTC
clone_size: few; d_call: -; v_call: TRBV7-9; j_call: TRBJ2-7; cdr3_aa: CASSLAQAASREQYF; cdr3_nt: TGTGCCAGCAGCTTAGCGCAGGCTGCCTCTCGAGAGCAGTACTTC
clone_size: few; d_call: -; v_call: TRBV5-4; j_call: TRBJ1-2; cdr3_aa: CASSLSQGIYGYTF; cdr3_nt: TGTGCCAGCAGCTTGAGTCAGGGGATCTATGGCTACACCTTC
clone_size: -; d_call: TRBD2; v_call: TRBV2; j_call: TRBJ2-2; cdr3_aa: CASGTSGNTGELFF; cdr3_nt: TGTGCCAGCGGGACTAGCGGGAACACCGGGGAGCTGTTTTTT
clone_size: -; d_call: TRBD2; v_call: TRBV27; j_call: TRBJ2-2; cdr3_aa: CASSFLWGGTNTGELFF; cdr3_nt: TGTGCCAGCAGTTTTCTTTGGGGGGGGACTAACACCGGGGAGCTGTTTTTT
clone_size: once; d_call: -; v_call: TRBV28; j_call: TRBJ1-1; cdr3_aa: CASSFVSGVMNTEAFF; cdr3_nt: TGTGCCAGCAGTTTTGTGTCAGGGGTAATGAACACTGAAGCTTTCTTT
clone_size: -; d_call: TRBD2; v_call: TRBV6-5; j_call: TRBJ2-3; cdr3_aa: CASKRGLSTDTQYF; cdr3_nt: TGTGCCAGCAAGCGGGGACTGAGCACAGATACGCAGTATTTT
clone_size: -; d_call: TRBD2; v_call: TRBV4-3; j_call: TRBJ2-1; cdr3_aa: CASSQSRVAGTYNEQFF; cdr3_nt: TGCGCCAGCAGCCAATCCCGGGTAGCGGGGACATACAATGAGCAGTTCTTC
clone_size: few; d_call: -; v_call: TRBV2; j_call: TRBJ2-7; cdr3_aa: CASSERGRTYEQYF; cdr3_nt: TGTGCCAGCAGTGAGAGGGGTCGTACCTACGAGCAGTACTTC
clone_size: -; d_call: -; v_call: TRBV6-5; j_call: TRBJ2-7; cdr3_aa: CASSYSLAYPYEQYF; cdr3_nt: TGTGCCAGCAGTTACAGCCTAGCGTATCCCTACGAGCAGTACTTC
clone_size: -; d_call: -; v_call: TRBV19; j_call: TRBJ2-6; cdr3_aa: CASSIGSSGANVLTF; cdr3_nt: TGTGCCAGTAGTATAGGTAGTTCTGGGGCCAACGTCCTGACTTTC
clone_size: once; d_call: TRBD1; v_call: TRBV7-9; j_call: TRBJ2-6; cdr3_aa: CASSLAGQASGANVLTF; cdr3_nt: TGTGCCAGCAGCTTAGCAGGACAGGCCTCTGGGGCCAACGTCCTGACTTTC
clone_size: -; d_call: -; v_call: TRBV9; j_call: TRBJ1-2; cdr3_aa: CASSVEDGSYGYTF; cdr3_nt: TGTGCCAGCAGCGTAGAGGACGGTTCCTATGGCTACACCTTC
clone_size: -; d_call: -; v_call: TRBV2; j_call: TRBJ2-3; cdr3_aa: CASLRQPALTDTQYF; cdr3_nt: TGTGCCAGCCTAAGACAGCCGGCCCTCACAGATACGCAGTATTTT
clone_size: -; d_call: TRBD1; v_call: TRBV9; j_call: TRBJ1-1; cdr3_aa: CASSLGTGSNTEAFF; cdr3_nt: TGTGCCAGCAGCCTCGGGACAGGGTCGAACACTGAAGCTTTCTTT
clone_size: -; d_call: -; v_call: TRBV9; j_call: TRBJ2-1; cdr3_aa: CASSVVVGTYNEQFF; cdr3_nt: TGTGCCAGCAGCGTAGTTGTGGGAACATACAATGAGCAGTTCTTC
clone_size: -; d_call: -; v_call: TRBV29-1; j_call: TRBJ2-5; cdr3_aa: CSVGGETQYF; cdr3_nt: TGCAGCGTTGGGGGGGAGACCCAGTACTTC
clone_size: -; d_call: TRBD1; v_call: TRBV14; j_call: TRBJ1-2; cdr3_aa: CASSHTGVLGYTF; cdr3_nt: TGTGCCAGCAGCCACACAGGGGTTTTGGGCTACACCTTC
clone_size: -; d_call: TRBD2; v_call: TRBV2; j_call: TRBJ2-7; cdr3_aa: CASSEVLAGAPHF; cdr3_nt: TGTGCCAGCAGTGAAGTGCTAGCGGGGGCTCCACACTTC
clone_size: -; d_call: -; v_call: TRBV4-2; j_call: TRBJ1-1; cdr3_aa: CASSQGQGPTEAFF; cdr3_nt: TGTGCCAGCAGCCAAGGGCAGGGGCCTACTGAAGCTTTCTTT
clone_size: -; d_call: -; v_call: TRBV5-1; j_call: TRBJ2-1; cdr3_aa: CASSLEGFSYNEQFF; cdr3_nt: TGCGCCAGCAGCTTGGAAGGGTTCTCCTACAATGAGCAGTTCTTC
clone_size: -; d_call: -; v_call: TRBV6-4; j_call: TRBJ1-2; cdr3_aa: CASSASGAANGYTF; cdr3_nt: TGTGCCAGCAGTGCTTCGGGGGCCGCGAATGGCTACACCTTC
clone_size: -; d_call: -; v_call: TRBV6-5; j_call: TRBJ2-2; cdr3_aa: CASTLPGPTGELFF; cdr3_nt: TGTGCCAGCACCTTACCCGGGCCCACCGGGGAGCTGTTTTTT
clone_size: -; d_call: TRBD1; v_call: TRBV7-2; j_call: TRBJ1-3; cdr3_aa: CASSLGGQGSSGNTIYF; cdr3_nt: TGTGCCAGCAGCTTAGGGGGACAGGGGAGCTCTGGAAACACCATATATTTT
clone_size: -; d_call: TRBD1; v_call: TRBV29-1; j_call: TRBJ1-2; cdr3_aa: CSALGQGPGYTF; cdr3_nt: TGCAGCGCCCTCGGACAGGGTCCTGGCTACACCTTC
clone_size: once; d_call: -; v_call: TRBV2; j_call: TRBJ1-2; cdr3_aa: CASRAYRDRINNYGYTF; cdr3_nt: TGTGCCAGCAGGGCTTATCGTGACAGGATTAATAACTATGGCTACACCTTC
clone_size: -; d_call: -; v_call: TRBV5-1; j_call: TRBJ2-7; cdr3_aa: CASSLTDPSYEQYF; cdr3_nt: TGCGCCAGCAGCTTGACCGATCCCTCCTACGAGCAGTACTTC
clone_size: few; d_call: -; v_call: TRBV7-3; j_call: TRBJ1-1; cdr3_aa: CASSLTAGIVAEAFF; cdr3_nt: TGTGCCAGCAGCTTAACCGCAGGGATAGTGGCTGAAGCTTTCTTT
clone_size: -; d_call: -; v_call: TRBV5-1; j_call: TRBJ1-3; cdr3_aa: CASSLAGIRFGNTIYF; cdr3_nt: TGCGCCAGCAGCTTGGCCGGTATTCGGTTTGGAAACACCATATATTTT
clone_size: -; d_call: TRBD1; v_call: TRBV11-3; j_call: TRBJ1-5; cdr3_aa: CASSLETGAGDNQPQHF; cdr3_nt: TGTGCCAGCAGCTTAGAAACAGGGGCTGGAGACAATCAGCCCCAGCATTTT
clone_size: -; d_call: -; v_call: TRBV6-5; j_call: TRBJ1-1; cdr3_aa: CASSQRDPGNTEAFF; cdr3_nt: TGTGCCAGCAGCCAAAGGGACCCCGGGAACACTGAAGCTTTCTTT